What follows are 11 T cell receptor beta chains derived from one specimen sequenced in a study of cytomegalovirus exposure and HLA in healthy donors. The PCR had 60 Vbeta and 13 Jbeta primers. Assay used: immunoSEQ multiplex PCR; TCRdb lists only in-frame clones, some missing. The table has 150,000 to 200,000 clones, around four fifths seen once. Sequencing was done on a sample of PBMCs. These receptors all come from a girl aged 2 to 9 in good health and CMV-seropositive.

This clone showed up just once. CDR3 in DNA: TGTGCCAGCCGCTCACAGGGGGGTAACACTGAAGCTTTCTTT. It translates to CASRSQGGNTEAFF. The rearrangement uses TRBV27 and TRBJ1-1; TRBD1 matches 8 bases. This CDR3 has 14 residues. Germline V gene lookup returns CDR1 MNHEY and CDR2 SMNVEV (reference sequence). The V segment lost 8 bases and the J segment 2 bases; nucleotides outside the gene matches: 7.

The chain recombines TRBV30 with TRBJ2-1, with 12 bases lining up with TRBD2. The CDR3 consists of 15 residues. Trimming removed 2 bases from V and 7 bases from J; junction bases left unmatched: 6. From germline, CDR1 is GTSNPN and CDR2 SVGIG (reference sequence). The CDR3 DNA sequence: TGTGCCTGGAGTCCCTCTAGCGGGAGGGGGAATGAGCAGTTCTTC. Translating it yields CAWSPSSGRGNEQFF.

This chain connects TRBV4-2 to TRBJ2-7, with D tentatively TRBD2 (5 bases). Germline CDR1 reads LGHNA; CDR2 reads YNFKEQ. Trimming removed 0 bases at V and 0 bases at J, with 15 bases between. The CDR3 extends over 17 amino acids. CDR3 coding DNA: TGTGCCAGCAGCCAAGAACCCAGTTACACTAGCTCCTACGAGCAGTACTTC. It translates to CASSQEPSYTSSYEQYF.

V gene TRBV9 combines with J gene TRBJ1-4, with D tentatively TRBD1 (5 bases). The length of the CDR3 is 14 residues. Between the trimmed V and J ends, which lost 4 bases and 8 bases, there was a span of 15 bases. CDR1 is SGDLS, CDR2 YYNGEE, per germline. The CDR3 loop is CASSRGGVSEKLFF. The CDR3 DNA reads TGTGCCAGCAGCCGCGGGGGGGTAAGCGAAAAACTGTTTTTT.

The chain has TRBV4-1 and TRBJ2-5, with TRBD2 as a possible D gene (6 bases). V was trimmed by 1 base and J by 2 bases, leaving 14 bases between them. The CDR3 is 16 residues long. The germline V gene encodes CDR1 MGHRA and CDR2 YSYEKL. In DNA form, the CDR3 reads TGCGCCAGCAGCCAAGGGGCCGGCGGGATTCAAGAGACCCAGTACTTC. Translation: CASSQGAGGIQETQYF.

This clone was counted only a few times. V gene TRBV15 combines with J gene TRBJ2-1; the match to TRBD2 covers 9 bases. J lost 8 bases, V lost 1 base, and 9 bases had no gene match. This CDR3 spans 16 amino acids. The germline V gene encodes CDR1 LNHNV and CDR2 YYDKDF (reference sequence). CDR3: CATSRVSWREGDEQFF. The DNA of the CDR3 is TGTGCCACCAGCAGAGTGTCATGGCGGGAGGGCGATGAGCAGTTCTTC.

This clone was seen only once. The chain links TRBV18 to TRBJ1-2; possible D gene TRBD1, 5 bases. CDR3 size: 15 residues. Germline-derived CDR1 and CDR2 are KGHSH and LQKENI. The V end lost 1 base, the J end lost 0 bases, and 9 bases lay between the germline ends. This chain's CDR3 is CASSPLSDTNYGYTF. CDR3 DNA: TGTGCCAGCTCACCACTCTCGGACACTAACTATGGCTACACCTTC.

A few counts support this clone. The chain carries TRBV11-2 and TRBJ2-5, with unresolved D. The CDR3 has 12 amino acids. Germline V CDR1 and CDR2: SGHAT, FQNNGV. Deletions cut 5 bases from V and 5 bases from J, with 9 bases between. The CDR3 sequence is CASSPNRETQYF. The CDR3 coding sequence is TGTGCCAGCAGCCCCAATCGGGAGACCCAGTACTTC.

CDR3 protein: CASSTGERTGGVKNLFF. DNA for the CDR3: TGTGCCAGCAGCACGGGCGAAAGGACAGGGGGCGTAAAGAACCTGTTTTTT. The chain carries TRBV28 and TRBJ2-2, with 11 bases lining up with TRBD1. Trimming cost V 6 bases and J 14 bases; bases outside gene matches: 20. Germline CDR1 MDHEN, CDR2 SYDVKM. CDR3 size: 17 residues.

The chain couples TRBV5-4 to TRBJ2-2, with D perhaps TRBD2 (6 bases). This CDR3 is 13 amino acids long. The V gene lost 4 bases and the J gene lost 8 bases, with 12 bases spanning the gap. The germline V gene has CDR1 SGHNT and CDR2 YYREEE (reference sequence). The CDR3 is CASSHSGAGELFF. CDR3 bases: TGTGCCAGCAGCCATAGCGGAGCGGGGGAGCTGTTTTTT.

This sequence joins TRBV28 and TRBJ1-2; D unresolved. Trimming stripped 0 bases from V and 0 bases from J, with 8 bases between. Germline loops: CDR1 MDHEN, CDR2 SYDVKM. The CDR3 loop spans 15 amino acids. The CDR3 DNA reads as TGTGCCAGCAGTTTATGGGGCGTCTCTAACTATGGCTACACCTTC. Protein sequence: CASSLWGVSNYGYTF.